Below, 3 T cell receptor beta chains from the same sample are listed, as sequenced in a study of cytomegalovirus exposure and HLA in healthy donors. It was with 60 Vbeta and 13 Jbeta primers that the PCR ran. Generated by immunoSEQ multiplex PCR, the TCRdb table keeps only in-frame clones and is missing some. Of roughly 200,000 clones detected, approximately 78% appear once; the ten largest clones hold 12% to 15%. Sequenced: PBMCs. The source is a woman in her twenties or thirties in good health and CMV-seropositive.

This clone was recorded a few times. The chain couples TRBV11-2 to TRBJ1-2; TRBD1 aligns across 9 bases. Germline-derived CDR1 and CDR2 are SGHAT and FQNNGV. Trimming at V came to 1 base and at J to 0 bases, leaving 12 bases not matched to a gene. The CDR3 totals 19 residues. CDR3 coding DNA: TGTGCCAGCAGCTTAGGGTTGCCGGGACAGGGCGCCCCTAACTATGGCTACACCTTC. Translation: CASSLGLPGQGAPNYGYTF.

The gene calls are TRBV18 and TRBJ1-2, with D possibly TRBD1 on 5 matching bases. CDR1 is KGHSH and CDR2 is LQKENI in the germline V gene. The CDR3 has 13 residues. V lost 2 bases, J lost 7 bases, and 11 bases lay in between. The CDR3 sequence is CASSPTGSSGYTF. The CDR3 bases are TGTGCCAGCTCACCAACAGGTAGCTCTGGCTACACCTTC.

This chain joins TRBV9 and TRBJ1-2; no firm D call. V lost 4 bases, J lost 7 bases, and 11 bases lay in between. Germline V lookup: CDR1 SGDLS, CDR2 YYNGEE. The length of the CDR3 is 12 residues. The CDR3: CASSKGEGGYTF. The CDR3 nucleotides are TGTGCCAGCAGCAAAGGAGAGGGTGGCTACACCTTC.